The 2 T cell receptor beta chains below come from one sample, sequenced in a study of shared clonotypes between healthy human individuals. Data came from immunoSEQ multiplex PCR; TCRdb stores just in-frame clones and leaves some out. The data contain approximately 640,000 clones, roughly 88% of them singletons. Sequencing was done on a sample of memory CD8+ T cells from PBMCs. Subset noted: CD45RO+ cells pooled with CCR7-negative TemRA cells. Receptors were obtained from a man between 18 and 29 years old in good health. Some clones in this sample may be carry-over from other donors' samples.

V usage is TRBV27 and J usage is TRBJ2-5; D is uncertain. The germline CDR1 and CDR2 sequences are MNHEY and SMNVEV (reference sequence). V gave up 1 base and J gave up 2 bases, with 14 bases separating them. This CDR3 contains 16 residues. The CDR3 is CASSLFGILRQETQYF. The CDR3 DNA reads as TGTGCCAGCAGTTTATTCGGAATACTACGTCAAGAGACCCAGTACTTC.

As for this clone: Other DNA sequences in this sample translate to the same CDR3. The rearrangement uses TRBV7-9 and TRBJ2-7, with 7 nucleotides matching TRBD1. The trim removed 4 bases at V and 0 bases at J, leaving 3 bases unmatched. CDR3 size: 14 residues. The germline V gene encodes CDR1 SEHNR and CDR2 FQNEAQ (reference sequence). The CDR3 DNA reads TGTGCCAGCAGCTCCCGGGACAGCTCCTACGAGCAGTACTTC. Amino acids: CASSSRDSSYEQYF.